This T cell receptor beta chain derives from a study of brain T cells in children with intractable seizures. Study results and limitations: HCMV serostatus was not known, and viral specificity came from CDR3 similarity only.

Method: immunoSEQ multiplex PCR; TCRdb's copy keeps in-frame clones and lacks some. This table has 78,000 or so clones, 90% to 95% appearing once. The CDR3 has 13 amino acids. With 7 bases removed from V and 12 bases from J, the gap between germline ends came to 19 bases. Germline V CDR1 and CDR2: MDHEN, SYDVKM. Notes on this clone: Antigen unknown.

The sample in question was peripheral blood, obtained at surgery. This receptor was identified in a girl aged 2-10 years with Rasmussen encephalitis and intractable seizures. This rearrangement joins TRBV28 to TRBJ2-1; D gene uncertain. The CDR3 DNA reads as TGTGCCAGCACTTCCTTTAAATTGGCCTGGCAGTTCTTC. It encodes CASTSFKLAWQFF.